This T cell receptor (beta chain) came from a study of T cells in localized non-small cell lung cancer. General study results and limits: Uninvolved adjacent lung showed peak T cell clonality, exceeding tumor. In adjacent lung, a median around 50 of the top 100 tumor clones were found.

V lost 3 bases and J lost 6; bases outside the gene matches: 4. The CDR3 has 13 amino acids. Per germline, CDR1 GTSNPN and CDR2 SVGIG (reference sequence). Assay: immunoSEQ multiplex PCR; the TCRdb copy retains only in-frame clones and omits some. Among 75,000 to 80,000 clones, 80% were seen once, and the ten largest hold 8% to 10%. About this clone: What it binds is not known.

The sequence was collected from an older female donor with stage I lung adenocarcinoma. Sequenced here: peripheral blood, sampled before any cancer treatment. The rearrangement uses TRBV30 and TRBJ1-3, with TRBD1 identical over 8 bases. The CDR3: CAWRTQGVNTIYF. CDR3 in DNA: TGTGCCTGGAGAACACAGGGGGTAAACACCATATATTTT. Drawing the rest from reference TRBV30 and TRBJ1-3, the complete variable domain is SQTIHQWPATLVQPVGSPLSLECTVEGTSNPNLYWYRQAAGRGLQLLFYSVGIGQISSEVPQNLSASRPQDRQFILSSKKLLLSDSGFYLCAWRTQGVNTIYFGEGSWLTVV.